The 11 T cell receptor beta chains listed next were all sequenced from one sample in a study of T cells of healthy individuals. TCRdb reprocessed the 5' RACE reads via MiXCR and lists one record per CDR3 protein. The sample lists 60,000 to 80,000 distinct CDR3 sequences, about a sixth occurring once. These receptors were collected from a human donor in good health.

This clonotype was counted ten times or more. The CDR3 bases are TGTGCCAGCAGTTACGGTCAGGCGGGTCAGCCCCAGCATTTT. It specifies CASSYGQAGQPQHF. This sequence joins TRBV6-2 or TRBV6-3 and TRBJ1-5; D is unclear. The V gene's germline CDR1 is MNHEY and CDR2 SVGEGT. The CDR3 sequence is 14 residues long. V was shortened by 2 bases and J by 6 bases, with 11 bases between the two germline ends.

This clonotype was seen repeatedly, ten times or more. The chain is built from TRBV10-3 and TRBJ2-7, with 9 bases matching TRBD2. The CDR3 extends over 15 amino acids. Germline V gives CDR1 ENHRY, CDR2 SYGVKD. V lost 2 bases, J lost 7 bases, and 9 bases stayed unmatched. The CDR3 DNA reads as TGTGCCATCAGTGAGCAGGGGCTAGCGGGGCAAGAGCAGTACTTC. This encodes CAISEQGLAGQEQYF.

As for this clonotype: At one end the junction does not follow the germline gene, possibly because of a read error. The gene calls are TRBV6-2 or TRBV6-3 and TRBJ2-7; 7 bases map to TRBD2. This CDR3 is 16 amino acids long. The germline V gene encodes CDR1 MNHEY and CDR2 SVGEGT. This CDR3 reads CASSVEGGPEFYELYF. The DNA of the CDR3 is TGTGCCAGCAGTGTTGAGGGAGGGCCCGAATTCTACGAGCTGTACTTC.

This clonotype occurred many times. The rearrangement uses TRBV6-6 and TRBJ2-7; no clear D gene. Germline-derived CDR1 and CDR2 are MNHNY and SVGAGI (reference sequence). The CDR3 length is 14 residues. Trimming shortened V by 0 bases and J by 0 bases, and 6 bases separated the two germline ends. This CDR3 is CASSYSAGSYEQYF. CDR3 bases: TGTGCCAGCAGTTACTCGGCAGGCTCCTACGAGCAGTACTTC.

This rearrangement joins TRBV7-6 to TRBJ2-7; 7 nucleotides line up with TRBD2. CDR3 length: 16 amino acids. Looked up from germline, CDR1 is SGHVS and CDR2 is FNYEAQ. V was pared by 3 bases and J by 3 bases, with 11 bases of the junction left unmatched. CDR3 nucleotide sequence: TGTGCCAGCAGCTTGCAGGGCGGGAGACCCGTCTACGAGCAGTACTTC. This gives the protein CASSLQGGRPVYEQYF.

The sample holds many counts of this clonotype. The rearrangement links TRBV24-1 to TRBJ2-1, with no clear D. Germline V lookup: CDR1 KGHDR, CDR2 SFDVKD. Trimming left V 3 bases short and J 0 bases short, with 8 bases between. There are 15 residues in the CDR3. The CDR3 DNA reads TGTGCCACCAGTGATCTCGCTAGCTCCTACAATGAGCAGTTCTTC. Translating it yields CATSDLASSYNEQFF.

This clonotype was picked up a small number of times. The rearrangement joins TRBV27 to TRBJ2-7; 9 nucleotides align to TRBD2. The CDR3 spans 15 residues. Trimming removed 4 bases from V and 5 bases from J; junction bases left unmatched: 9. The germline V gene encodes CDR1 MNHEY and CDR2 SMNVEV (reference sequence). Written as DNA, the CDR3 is TGTGCCAGCAGTTCCCGGCGGGGGGGCGGAAACGAGCAGTACTTC. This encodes CASSSRRGGGNEQYF.

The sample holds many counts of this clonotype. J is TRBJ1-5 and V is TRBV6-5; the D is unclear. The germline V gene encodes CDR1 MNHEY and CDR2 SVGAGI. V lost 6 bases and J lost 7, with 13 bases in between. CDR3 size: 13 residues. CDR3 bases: TGTGCCAGCAGCCTAGAAGCTCGGCAGCCCCAGCATTTT. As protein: CASSLEARQPQHF.

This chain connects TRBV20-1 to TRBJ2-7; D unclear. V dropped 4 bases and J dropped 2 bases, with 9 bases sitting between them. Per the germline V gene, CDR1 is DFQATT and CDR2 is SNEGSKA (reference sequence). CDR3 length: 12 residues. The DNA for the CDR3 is TGCAGTGCTACGCGTCCACCCTACGAGCAGTACTTC. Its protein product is CSATRPPYEQYF.

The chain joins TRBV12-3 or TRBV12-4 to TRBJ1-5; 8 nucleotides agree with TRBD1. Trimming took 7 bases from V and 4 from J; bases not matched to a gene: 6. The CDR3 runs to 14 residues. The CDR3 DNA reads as TGTGCCAGCAACCCCACAGGGGGTAATCAGCCCCAGCATTTT. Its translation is CASNPTGGNQPQHF.

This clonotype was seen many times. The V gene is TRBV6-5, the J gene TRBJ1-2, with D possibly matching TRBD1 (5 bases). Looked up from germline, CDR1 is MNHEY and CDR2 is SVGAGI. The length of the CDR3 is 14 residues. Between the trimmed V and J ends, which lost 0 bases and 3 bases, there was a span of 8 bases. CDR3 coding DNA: TGTGCCAGCAGTTACTCTCAGGGATACTATGGCTACACCTTC. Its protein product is CASSYSQGYYGYTF.